This TCR beta chain was recorded in a study of shared clonotypes between healthy human individuals. Whole-study findings and limits: Owing to a small donor count, the genetic and exposure-history diversity represented was limited.

In germline, CDR1 is MNHEY, CDR2 SMNVEV (reference sequence). Trimming removed 3 bases from V and 2 bases from J, with 8 bases in between. The CDR3 consists of 13 residues. The authors distributed each subset's genomic DNA evenly over several immunoSEQ plates. Method: immunoSEQ multiplex PCR; TCRdb's copy keeps in-frame clones and lacks some. The sample has about 1.1 million clones, 75% to 80% seen once. Nashville, Tennessee was home to all donors, each a Caucasian adult. About this clone: What it binds is unknown.

The specimen was memory CD4+ T cells from PBMCs. The subset is: CD45RA-negative fraction. This receptor was identified in a man aged 18 to 29 in good health. Some clones in this sample may be carry-over from other donors' samples. The chain links TRBV27 to TRBJ2-7, with D uncertain. The CDR3 DNA follows: TGTGCCAGCAGTTTTCTGGATCCCTACGAGCAGTACTTC. Translating gives CASSFLDPYEQYF.